These T cell receptor beta chains were read from a single sample in a study of early T cells in non-severe SARS-CoV-2 infection. MiXCR, applied by TCRdb to the 5' RACE reads, yields one record per CDR3 protein. This sample has 55,000 or so distinct CDR3 sequences, with 12% found just once. The specimen sequenced was whole blood. Receptors originate from an adult who was a healthcare worker with PCR-confirmed SARS-CoV-2 infection or an uninfected control (not recorded which). The CDR3 runs from the conserved cysteine through the conserved F or W. D genes are given only for firm matches.

J gene | D gene | V gene | CDR3 protein
TRBJ2-1 | - | TRBV18 | CASSDMSSYNEQFF
TRBJ2-3 | TRBD2 | TRBV27 | CASSLSRGRTDTQYF
TRBJ2-1 | - | TRBV7-2 | CASSLERGIGIF
TRBJ2-3 | - | TRBV7-9 | CASSHRQTYTQYF
TRBJ1-2 | - | TRBV20-1 | CSAGGHYGYTF
TRBJ2-3 | - | TRBV10-2 | CASNSVRATDTQYF
TRBJ2-1 | - | TRBV3-1 | CASRQLEGEQFF
TRBJ2-1 | - | TRBV6-6 | CASSYSPRGRGNEQFF
TRBJ1-1 | TRBD1 | TRBV12-3/TRBV12-4 | CASTLYRDRGGTEAFF
TRBJ2-3 | TRBD2 | TRBV12-3/TRBV12-4 | CASSRKAGKKFGTQYF
TRBJ1-2 | TRBD1 | TRBV5-1 | CASSLAGTDNYGYTF
TRBJ2-2 | - | TRBV5-1 | CASSLGWGSAGELFF
TRBJ2-5 | TRBD2 | TRBV3-1 | CASRPPFPTPAGGQETQYF
TRBJ1-1 | - | TRBV30 | CAWSDRGGTEAFF
TRBJ2-7 | - | TRBV12-3/TRBV12-4 | CASSRGPSYEQYF
TRBJ1-2 | TRBD1 | TRBV30 | CAWKSTGAGYTF
TRBJ2-2 | - | TRBV24-1 | CATTSREREGTGELFF
TRBJ1-1 | - | TRBV4-3 | CASSGGGLNTEAFF
TRBJ1-5 | - | TRBV30 | CAWSVDSNQPQHF
TRBJ2-7 | - | TRBV11-3 | CASSRDRGATYEQYF
TRBJ2-3 | TRBD2 | TRBV11-3 | CASSRRGSGGSTDTQYF
TRBJ2-7 | - | TRBV2 | CASSKNGYEQYF
TRBJ1-2 | TRBD1 | TRBV5-1 | CASSFDRQGSNRYGYTF
TRBJ2-3 | TRBD2 | TRBV20-1 | CSARVASGVRDTQYF
TRBJ1-4 | TRBD1 | TRBV7-6 | CASSLSGTDGEKLFF
TRBJ1-1 | - | TRBV7-9 | CASSLLTENTEAFF
TRBJ2-7 | TRBD1 | TRBV9 | CASSATPTGIYEQYF
TRBJ1-5 | - | TRBV7-3 | CASSLTGSNQPQHF
TRBJ1-5 | - | TRBV6-5 | CASRATGGNSNQPQHF
TRBJ2-1 | TRBD1 | TRBV19 | CATDKTGSYNEQFF
TRBJ2-3 | - | TRBV3-1 | CASSRSRFTDTQYF
TRBJ2-1 | - | TRBV19 | CATAGNGEHNEQFF
TRBJ1-4 | - | TRBV6-5 | CASLPTSSTNEKLFF
TRBJ1-1 | - | TRBV7-9 | CASSLGVKNTEVFF
TRBJ1-4 | TRBD1 | TRBV7-9 | CASRSNTGVIEKLFF
TRBJ2-7 | - | TRBV18 | CASSLDPSGSYEQYF
TRBJ2-5 | - | TRBV29-1 | CSVVRGLGETQYF
TRBJ2-3 | - | TRBV9 | CASSVGAPSTDTQYF
TRBJ2-7 | TRBD1 | TRBV18 | CASSPPKGQGSYEQYF
TRBJ2-7 | - | TRBV4-2 | CASSQVMGGSYEQYF
TRBJ1-1 | - | TRBV3-1 | CASSRFRGNTEAFF
TRBJ1-5 | TRBD1 | TRBV6-5 | CASSRGGTGGFSNQPQHF
TRBJ2-7 | TRBD1 | TRBV5-1 | CASSLEGTVSYEQYF
TRBJ2-1 | - | TRBV12-3/TRBV12-4 | CASREGIPGNEQFF
TRBJ2-3 | TRBD2 | TRBV27 | CASSPGLAGAFPTDTQYF
TRBJ2-7 | - | TRBV29-1 | CSVEPDDGESGEQYF